Sequencing of this T cell receptor beta chain was carried out in a study of cytotoxic CD8 clonotypes in ibrutinib-treated CLL. Repertoires were generated with immunoSEQ multiplex PCR, while TCRdb's copy carries only in-frame clones and drops some. The sample shows 330,000 or so clones, 67% of them seen only once. Germline CDR1 and CDR2: SGHAT and FQNNGV. The CDR3 is 16 residues long. Trimming took 4 bases from V and 4 from J, leaving 16 bases between them. The chain has TRBV11-2 and TRBJ2-2, with D uncertain. The TCR sequence derives from a human donor with chronic lymphocytic leukemia. Sequenced here: PBMCs, sampled after 36 months of ibrutinib treatment. This CDR3 is CASSSPKHWPTGELFF. Here the CDR3 DNA reads TGTGCCAGCAGCTCGCCTAAACACTGGCCCACCGGGGAGCTGTTTTTT.